A selection of T cell receptor beta chains follows, all from one sample in a study of blood T cell repertoires in COVID-19. Clones were read by immunoSEQ multiplex PCR, and TCRdb kept only the in-frame ones, dropping some. Of about 370,000 clones in the sample, roughly 90% were seen once. The sample taken for sequencing was peripheral blood. The receptors were sampled from a woman under 40 with COVID-19, enrolled during active disease. Each CDR3 is given without its conserved first and last residue.

V gene: TRBV10-3
CDR3 protein: AISAGLAGRDTQY

V gene: TRBV6-6
CDR3 protein: ASSTENRVGYT

V gene: TRBV2
CDR3 protein: ASRKGQPNQPQH

V gene: TRBV19
CDR3 protein: ATQYDRGGQPQH

V gene: TRBV5-1
CDR3 protein: ASSPPGQGFIDTQY

V gene: TRBV12-2
CDR3 protein: ASRLATGGANNSPLH

V gene: TRBV25-1
CDR3 protein: ASSERATGELF

V gene: TRBV4-1
CDR3 protein: ASSQGGQGGEKLF

V gene: TRBV5-6
CDR3 protein: ASSLGNNSPLH

V gene: TRBV7-9
CDR3 protein: ASSGTGGTEAF

V gene: TRBV7-9
CDR3 protein: ASSPTGTSSNEQF

V gene: TRBV20-1
CDR3 protein: SARSPDTQY

V gene: TRBV6-1
CDR3 protein: ASSEAILLLAGRLEQF

V gene: TRBV7-2
CDR3 protein: ASSFLADTDYEQY

V gene: TRBV6-5
CDR3 protein: ASSYSQGRETQY

V gene: TRBV29-1
CDR3 protein: SVRKGGNTEAF

V gene: TRBV6-5
CDR3 protein: ASRTRQGTGELF

V gene: TRBV11-1
CDR3 protein: ASRGTSGVFYNEQF

V gene: TRBV6-2/TRBV6-3
CDR3 protein: ASSLTPGQHYGYT

V gene: TRBV5-1
CDR3 protein: ASSLYERQNEQF

V gene: TRBV19
CDR3 protein: ASSIGGASGPTDTQY

V gene: TRBV19
CDR3 protein: ASSPRGTPYNEQF

V gene: TRBV7-6
CDR3 protein: ASSLESGNSYNEQF

V gene: TRBV11-3
CDR3 protein: ASSPTAGYPYNEQF

V gene: TRBV5-4
CDR3 protein: ASSSRARDGYT

V gene: TRBV18
CDR3 protein: ASSPSGQGGNTIY

V gene: TRBV25-1
CDR3 protein: ASSPNWGGAPPYEQY

V gene: TRBV29-1
CDR3 protein: SVRGGSTDTQY